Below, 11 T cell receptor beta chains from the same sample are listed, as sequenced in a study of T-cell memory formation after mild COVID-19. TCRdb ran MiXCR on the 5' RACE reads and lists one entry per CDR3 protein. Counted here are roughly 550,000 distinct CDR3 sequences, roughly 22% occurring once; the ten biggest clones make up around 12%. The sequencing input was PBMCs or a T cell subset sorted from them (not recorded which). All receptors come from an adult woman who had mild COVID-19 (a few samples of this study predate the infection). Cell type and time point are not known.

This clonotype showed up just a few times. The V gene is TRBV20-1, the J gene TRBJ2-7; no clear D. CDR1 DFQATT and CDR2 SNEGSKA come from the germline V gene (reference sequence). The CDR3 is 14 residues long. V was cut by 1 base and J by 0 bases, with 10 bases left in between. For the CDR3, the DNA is TGCAGTGCTAGAGCGCGGTCCCCCTCCTACGAGCAGTACTTC. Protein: CSARARSPSYEQYF.

CDR3 sequence (DNA): TGTGCCAGCAGCTTATTAGGGACTAATGGAGGGGAGCTGTTTTTT. Its protein is CASSLLGTNGGELFF. The gene calls are TRBV7-2 and TRBJ2-2; 7 positions match TRBD2. Trimming removed 2 bases from V and 8 bases from J; junction bases left unmatched: 8. Germline V CDR1 and CDR2: SGHTA, FQGNSA. This CDR3 spans 15 amino acids.

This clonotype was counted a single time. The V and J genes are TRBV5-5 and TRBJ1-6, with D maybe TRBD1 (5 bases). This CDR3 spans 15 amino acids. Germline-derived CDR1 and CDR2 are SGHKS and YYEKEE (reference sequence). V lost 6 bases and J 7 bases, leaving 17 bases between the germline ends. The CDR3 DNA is TGTGCCAGCACTGACAGAGGAGGAGGGAATTCACCCCTCCACTTT. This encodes CASTDRGGGNSPLHF.

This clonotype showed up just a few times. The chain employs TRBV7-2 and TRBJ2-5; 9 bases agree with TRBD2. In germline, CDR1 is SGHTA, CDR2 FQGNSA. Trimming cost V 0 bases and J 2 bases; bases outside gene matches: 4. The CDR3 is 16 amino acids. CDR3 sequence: CASSLAGAGGQETQYF. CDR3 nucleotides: TGTGCCAGCAGCTTAGCGGGGGCGGGAGGGCAAGAGACCCAGTACTTC.

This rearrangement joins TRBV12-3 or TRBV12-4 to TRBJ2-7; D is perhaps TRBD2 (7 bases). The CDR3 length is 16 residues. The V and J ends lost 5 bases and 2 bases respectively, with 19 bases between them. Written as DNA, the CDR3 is TGTGCCAGCAGTCCCGAGAGATGGGGGGGCACCTACGAGCAGTACTTC. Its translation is CASSPERWGGTYEQYF.

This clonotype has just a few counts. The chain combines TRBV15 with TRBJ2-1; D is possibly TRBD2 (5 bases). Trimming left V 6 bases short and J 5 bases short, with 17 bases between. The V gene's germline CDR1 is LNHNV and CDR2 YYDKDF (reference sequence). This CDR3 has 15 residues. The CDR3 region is CATRGRARTHNEQFF. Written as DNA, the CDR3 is TGTGCCACCAGGGGAAGAGCTCGGACTCACAATGAGCAGTTCTTC.

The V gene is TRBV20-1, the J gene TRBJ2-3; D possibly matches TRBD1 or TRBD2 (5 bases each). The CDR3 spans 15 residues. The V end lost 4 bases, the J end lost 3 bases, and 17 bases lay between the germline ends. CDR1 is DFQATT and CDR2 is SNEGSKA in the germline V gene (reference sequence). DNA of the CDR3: TGCAGTGCTACGCGACGGGACGAGTCGACAGATACGCAGTATTTT. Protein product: CSATRRDESTDTQYF.

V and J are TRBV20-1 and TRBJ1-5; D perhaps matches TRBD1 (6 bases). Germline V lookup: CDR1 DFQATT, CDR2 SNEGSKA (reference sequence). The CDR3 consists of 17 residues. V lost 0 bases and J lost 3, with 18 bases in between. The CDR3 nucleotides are TGCAGTGCTAGAGATGCGGGGGGGCTCAGGGACAATCAGCCCCAGCATTTT. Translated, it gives CSARDAGGLRDNQPQHF.

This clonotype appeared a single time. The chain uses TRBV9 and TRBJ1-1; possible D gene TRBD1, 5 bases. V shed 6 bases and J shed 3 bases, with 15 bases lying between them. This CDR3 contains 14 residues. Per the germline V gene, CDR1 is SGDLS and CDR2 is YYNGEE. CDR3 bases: TGTGCCAGCACCTCGGGGGTTCCTGACACTGAAGCTTTCTTT. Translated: CASTSGVPDTEAFF.

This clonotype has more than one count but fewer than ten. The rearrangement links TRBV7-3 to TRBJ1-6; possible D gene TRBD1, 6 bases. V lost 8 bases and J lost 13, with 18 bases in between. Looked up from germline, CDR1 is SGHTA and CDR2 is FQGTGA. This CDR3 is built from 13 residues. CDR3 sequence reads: CASARGILEPLHF. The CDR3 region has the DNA TGTGCCAGCGCCAGGGGAATTTTAGAGCCCCTCCACTTT.

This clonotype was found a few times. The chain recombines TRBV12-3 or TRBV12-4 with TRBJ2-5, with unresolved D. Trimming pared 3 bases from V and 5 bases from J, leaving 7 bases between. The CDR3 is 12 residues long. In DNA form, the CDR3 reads TGTGCCAGCAGTTTTGCCGGGGAGACCCAGTACTTC. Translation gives CASSFAGETQYF.